What follows are 12 T cell receptor beta chains derived from one specimen sequenced in a study of a mutant IDH1 vaccine in newly diagnosed glioma. Specified time point: baseline, week 1 (first vaccination visit). Treatment denoted: pre-vaccination baseline after standard-of-care therapy. Repertoires were generated with immunoSEQ multiplex PCR, while TCRdb's copy carries only in-frame clones and drops some. Of about 34,000 clones listed, 60% to 85% are singletons. The sample was peripheral blood mononuclear cells (PBMCs), taken from a glioma patient treated with radiotherapy, temozolomide or both. These receptors were obtained from a man over 45 with glioma. Some clones in this sample may be carry-over from other donors' samples.

The V gene is TRBV7-9, the J gene TRBJ2-5; D is unresolved. V was cut by 5 bases and J by 1 base, with 5 bases left in between. The CDR3 runs 12 residues. Germline lookup yields CDR1 SEHNR and CDR2 FQNEAQ (reference sequence). CDR3 amino acids: CASSRPQETQYF. CDR3 in DNA: TGTGCCAGCAGCCGGCCCCAAGAGACCCAGTACTTC.

The chain uses TRBV19 and TRBJ1-2, with D unresolved. This CDR3 is 12 amino acids long. V lost 5 bases and J lost 8, with 12 bases in between. Germline loops: CDR1 LNHDA, CDR2 SQIVND (reference sequence). The CDR3: CASSFPLGGYTF. The CDR3 nucleotides are TGTGCCAGTAGTTTCCCCCTGGGGGGCTACACCTTC.

Turning to this clone: Compared with germline, one end of the junction differs, possibly owing to a read error. The J gene is TRBJ2-5, the V gene TRBV7-7; D possibly corresponds to TRBD2 (5 bases). The J call may be mistaken, given a closer DNA end match to TRBJ2-7. Per the germline V gene, CDR1 is SSHAT and CDR2 is FNYEAQ (reference sequence). This CDR3 is built from 13 residues. CDR3 in amino acids: CASSPLGTYEQYF. For the CDR3, the DNA is TGTGCTAGCAGCCCTCTCGGGACCTACGAGCAGTACTTC.

This clone came up a few times. This chain links TRBV27 with TRBJ1-1; unclear D gene. Between the trimmed V and J ends, which lost 3 bases and 7 bases, there was a span of 6 bases. The germline V gene encodes CDR1 MNHEY and CDR2 SMNVEV (reference sequence). The CDR3 contains 11 residues. CDR3 sequence: CASSFGSEAFF. In nucleotides, the CDR3 is TGTGCCAGCAGTTTTGGGAGTGAAGCTTTCTTT.

V usage is TRBV6-5 and J usage is TRBJ2-7; D unresolved. The CDR3 extends over 14 amino acids. Trimming stripped 0 bases from V and 2 bases from J, with 8 bases between. Germline V gene data show CDR1 as MNHEY and CDR2 as SVGAGI. CDR3 DNA sequence: TGTGCCAGCAGTTACTCCGGCGAGGCCTACGAGCAGTACTTC. This sequence encodes CASSYSGEAYEQYF.

The rearrangement joins TRBV21-1 to TRBJ1-3; the table's D call, TRBD1, was not checked against the DNA. TRBV21-1 is given as a pseudogene. CDR3 length: 17 amino acids. The CDR3 region is CASSKDCDREIVNTIYF. DNA for the CDR3: TGTGCCAGCAGCAAAGATTGCGACAGGGAGATAGTAAACACCATATATTTT.

The J gene is TRBJ2-7, the V gene TRBV18; 7 nucleotides agree with TRBD2. V trimming: 3 bases; J trimming: 6 bases; junction bases outside the gene matches: 5. The CDR3 consists of 13 residues. CDR1 KGHSH and CDR2 LQKENI come from the germline V gene. In DNA form, the CDR3 reads TGTGCCAGCTCACCTTCCAGCGGGGCCGAGCAGTACTTC. Protein: CASSPSSGAEQYF.

The chain couples TRBV28 to TRBJ1-2; D is undetermined. This CDR3 comprises 11 residues. Trimming cost V 6 bases and J 2 bases, with 4 bases left between them. Germline V CDR1 and CDR2: MDHEN, SYDVKM. Written as DNA, the CDR3 is TGTGCCAGCAGAGTCAACTATGGCTACACCTTC. Protein sequence: CASRVNYGYTF.

As DNA, the CDR3 is TGTGCCAGCAGACAGCAGGTGACTGGCGGTGAGCAGTTCTTC. It yields the protein CASRQQVTGGEQFF. This chain joins TRBV7-2 and TRBJ2-1; D ambiguous. Per the germline V gene, CDR1 is SGHTA and CDR2 is FQGNSA. Between the trimmed V and J ends, which lost 6 bases and 9 bases, there was a span of 18 bases. The CDR3 runs to 14 residues. Full variable domain (remainder filled in from reference TRBV7-2 and TRBJ2-1): GAGVSQSPSNKVTEKGKDVELRCDPISGHTALYWYRQSLGQGLEFLIYFQGNSAPDKSGLPSDRFSAERTGGSVSTLTIQRTQQEDSAVYLCASRQQVTGGEQFFGPGTRLTVL.

The V call is TRBV6-4, the J call TRBJ1-1; the D gene is possibly TRBD1 (5 bases). Looked up from germline, CDR1 is MRHNA and CDR2 is SNTAGT. This CDR3 is built from 14 residues. V was clipped by 5 bases and J by 0 bases, with 10 bases between them. The CDR3 DNA sequence: TGTGCCAGCAGTCCGGGGGGTGTGAACACTGAAGCTTTCTTT. Amino acids: CASSPGGVNTEAFF.

V gene TRBV6-6 combines with J gene TRBJ1-2, with 7 bases aligning to TRBD1. This CDR3 has 15 residues. CDR1 is MNHNY and CDR2 is SVGAGI in the germline V gene (reference sequence). Losses at the gene ends were 6 bases for V and 5 bases for J; bases not matched to a gene: 12. The CDR3 DNA follows: TGTGCCAGCAGCCAAGACAGGGATGGATGGTATGGCTACACCTTC. It yields the protein CASSQDRDGWYGYTF.

The rearrangement uses TRBV18 and TRBJ2-5, with D possibly TRBD2 on 6 matching bases. This CDR3 spans 13 amino acids. Trimming removed 3 bases from V and 7 bases from J, with 12 bases in between. Per the germline V gene, CDR1 is KGHSH and CDR2 is LQKENI. CDR3 nucleotides: TGTGCCAGCTCACCCGGGACTGAGGGGACCCAGTACTTC. This gives the protein CASSPGTEGTQYF.